A selection of T cell receptor beta chains follows, all from one sample in a study of CD8 T cells in Susac syndrome. A single record per CDR3 protein comes from TCRdb applying MiXCR to the immunoSEQ multiplex PCR reads. The data hold some 140,000 distinct CDR3 sequences, with approximately 95% observed a single time. Sequenced input: CD8+ T cells from PBMCs. These TCRs come from a human donor with Susac syndrome. Both conserved end residues are trimmed from each CDR3. A D gene is named only where the DNA matches it firmly.

V	D	J	CDR3
TRBV14	NA	TRBJ2-1	ASSFANAYNEQF
TRBV29-1	NA	TRBJ1-4	TDSPLGGPPWKTNEKLF
TRBV28	TRBD2	TRBJ2-1	ASSQDGRGWDEQF
TRBV27	TRBD1	TRBJ2-7	ASSARGPTYEQY
TRBV7-9	NA	TRBJ2-5	ASSLDRFQETQY
TRBV5-6	TRBD1	TRBJ1-2	ASSLQGPLGGYT
TRBV28	NA	TRBJ2-7	ASSSGQSFYEQY
TRBV5-6	NA	TRBJ1-1	ASSLDPNTEAF
TRBV27	TRBD2	TRBJ2-7	ASSSSGMVYEQY
TRBV4-1	NA	TRBJ2-1	ASSQDLDEQF
TRBV20-1	TRBD2	TRBJ2-3	SAPVAGAATDTQY
TRBV7-3	NA	TRBJ2-1	ASSLPQANEQF
TRBV20-1	TRBD1	TRBJ1-5	SAGQGPYSNQPQH
TRBV29-1	TRBD2	TRBJ2-1	SVGLAGRYNEQF
TRBV9	NA	TRBJ2-3	ASSPGDTQY
TRBV12-3/TRBV12-4	NA	TRBJ1-2	ASSLASADGYT
TRBV29-1	NA	TRBJ1-2	SVVTLQSYGYT
TRBV13	NA	TRBJ2-6	ASRPLEGANVLT
TRBV11-2	NA	TRBJ2-1	ASSLDPGPGYNEQF
TRBV4-1	TRBD2	TRBJ2-7	ASSQDGAGAGYEQY
TRBV13	NA	TRBJ2-3	ASSLATQPIVGIAQY
TRBV4-1	NA	TRBJ1-5	ASSQVNSEGNQPQH
TRBV14	NA	TRBJ1-1	ASSLRDEAF
TRBV6-2/TRBV6-3	TRBD1	TRBJ1-1	ASSYSRTGGLSNTEAF
TRBV18	NA	TRBJ1-1	ASSEGGGAEAF
TRBV29-1	TRBD1	TRBJ1-1	SVIGTGIGMNTEAF
TRBV11-2	NA	TRBJ1-4	ASSVEDSEKLF
TRBV19	NA	TRBJ2-1	ASSQYSYNEQF
TRBV3-1	NA	TRBJ2-4	ASSGTKNIQY
TRBV12-3/TRBV12-4	NA	TRBJ2-5	ASSLGGKLETQY
TRBV29-1	NA	TRBJ1-1	SVALLSEAF
TRBV9	TRBD2	TRBJ2-1	ASSVTGTSGFLWQF
TRBV9	TRBD2	TRBJ2-3	ASSVVSGGTDTQY
TRBV4-1	NA	TRBJ2-3	ASGLSATDTQY
TRBV10-3	NA	TRBJ2-4	AISEEGNENIQY
TRBV9	TRBD1	TRBJ1-2	ASSVGLLTGAGYT
TRBV6-6	NA	TRBJ2-7	ASIREYGDYEQY
TRBV7-8	NA	TRBJ1-2	ASSPPNQWGEGYT
TRBV27	TRBD2	TRBJ2-7	ASNLAGGSYEQY
TRBV3-1	NA	TRBJ2-7	ASSQHPGAYEQY
TRBV4-1	NA	TRBJ2-3	ASSPNLADTQY
TRBV27	TRBD1	TRBJ1-1	ASSFSDTGGTEAF
TRBV9	NA	TRBJ1-2	ASSELTGGIYGYT
TRBV4-1	TRBD1	TRBJ2-2	ASSPPGTGTGELF
TRBV2	TRBD1	TRBJ2-7	ASRVGQAVTYEQY